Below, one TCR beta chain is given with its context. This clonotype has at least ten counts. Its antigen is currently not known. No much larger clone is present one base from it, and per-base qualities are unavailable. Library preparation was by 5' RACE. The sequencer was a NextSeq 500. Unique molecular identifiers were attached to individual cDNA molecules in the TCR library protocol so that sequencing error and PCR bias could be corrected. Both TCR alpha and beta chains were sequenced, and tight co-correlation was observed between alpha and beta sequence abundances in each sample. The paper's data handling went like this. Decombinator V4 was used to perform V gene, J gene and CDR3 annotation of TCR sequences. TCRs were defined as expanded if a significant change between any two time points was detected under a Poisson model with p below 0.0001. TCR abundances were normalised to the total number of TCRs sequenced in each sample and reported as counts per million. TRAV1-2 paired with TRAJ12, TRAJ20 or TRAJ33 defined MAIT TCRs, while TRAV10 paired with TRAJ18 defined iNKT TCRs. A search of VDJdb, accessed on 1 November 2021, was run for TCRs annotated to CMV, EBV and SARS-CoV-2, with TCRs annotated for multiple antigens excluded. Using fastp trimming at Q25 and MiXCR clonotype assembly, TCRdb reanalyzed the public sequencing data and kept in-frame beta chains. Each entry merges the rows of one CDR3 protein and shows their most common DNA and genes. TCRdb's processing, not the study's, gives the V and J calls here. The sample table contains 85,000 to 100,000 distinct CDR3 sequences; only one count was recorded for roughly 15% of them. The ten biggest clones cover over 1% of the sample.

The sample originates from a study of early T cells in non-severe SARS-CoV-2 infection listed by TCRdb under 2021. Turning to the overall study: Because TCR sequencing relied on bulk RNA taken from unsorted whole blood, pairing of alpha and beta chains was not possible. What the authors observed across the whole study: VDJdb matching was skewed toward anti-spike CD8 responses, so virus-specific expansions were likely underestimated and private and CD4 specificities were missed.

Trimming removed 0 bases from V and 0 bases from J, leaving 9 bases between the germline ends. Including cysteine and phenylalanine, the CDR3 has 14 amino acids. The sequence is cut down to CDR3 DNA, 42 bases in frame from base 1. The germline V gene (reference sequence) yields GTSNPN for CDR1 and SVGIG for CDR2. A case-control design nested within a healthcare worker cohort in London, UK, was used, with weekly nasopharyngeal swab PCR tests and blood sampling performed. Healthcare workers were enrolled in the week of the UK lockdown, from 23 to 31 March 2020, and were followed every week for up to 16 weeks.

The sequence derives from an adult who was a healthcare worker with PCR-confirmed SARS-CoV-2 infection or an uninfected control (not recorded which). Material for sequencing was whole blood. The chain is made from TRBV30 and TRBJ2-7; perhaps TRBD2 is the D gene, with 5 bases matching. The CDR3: CAWSVRRGSYEQYF. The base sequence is TGTGCCTGGAGTGTTAGACGGGGCTCCTACGAGCAGTACTTC.